This TCR beta chain derives from a study of neurological immune-mediated disorders. This clonotype appeared many times. Regarding time point: longitudinal time-point 3. The yield of each sequencing run was over 180 million TCR-beta sequences from 15-18 subjects. Via MiXCR, TCRdb re-called the 5' RACE reads, giving one row per CDR3 protein. Among more than 50,000 distinct CDR3 sequences listed, roughly 8% were seen once. Sequences were obtained from PBMCs. This receptor was obtained from a woman in her forties in good health.

CDR3 residues: CASSHLRTGTLHF. CDR3 in DNA: TGTGCCAGCAGCCACCTAAGGACAGGGACCCTCCACTTT. The chain uses TRBV3-1 and TRBJ1-6; 8 nucleotides agree with TRBD1. This CDR3 contains 13 residues. CDR1 and CDR2 (germline): LGHDT, YNNKEL (reference sequence). Trimming at V came to 3 bases and at J to 14 bases, leaving 6 bases not matched to a gene. The complete variable domain, with remaining parts taken from reference TRBV3-1 and TRBJ1-6, reads DTAVSQTPKYLVTQMGNDKSIKCEQNLGHDTMYWYKQDSKKFLKIMFSYNNKELIINETVPNRFSPKSPDKAHLNLHINSLELGDSAVYFCASSHLRTGTLHFGNGTRLTVT.